The clone carrying this TCR beta chain was counted ten times or more. The antigen remains unidentified. This entry is derived from a study of neurological immune-mediated disorders. Study results and caveats: Among 34 multiple sclerosis patients, 18 had repertoires that phylogenetic grouping placed in one related-CDR3 cluster, a possible signature. CDR3 amino acid sequences found in expanded clones were never shared across subjects, suggesting private repertoires in all groups.

5'RACE generated cDNA with 10-nucleotide random UMIs. MiXCR, applied by TCRdb to the 5' RACE reads, yields one record per CDR3 protein. The repertoire consists of about 66,000 distinct CDR3 sequences, with less than 5.5% occurring once and the leading ten covering under 7.5%. Germline V gene data show CDR1 as SGHRS and CDR2 as YFSETQ. V lost 0 bases to trimming and J lost 5 bases, with 17 bases between them. The CDR3 loop spans 16 amino acids. Sequencing was performed on PBMCs. The chain uses TRBV5-1 and TRBJ1-1, with a weak D call TRBD1 (6 bases). The sequence derives from a man aged 25 to 40 with multiple sclerosis. The CDR3 here is CASSLGKGQLRTEAFF. CDR3 coding DNA: TGCGCCAGCAGCTTGGGAAAAGGACAGTTGAGGACTGAAGCTTTCTTT.